Given below is one TCR beta chain in context. Its antigen is as yet unknown. This sample is drawn from a study of cytomegalovirus exposure and HLA in healthy donors. Primers included in the PCR were 60 Vbeta and 13 Jbeta primers. Produced via immunoSEQ multiplex PCR; TCRdb's table is partial and in-frame only. This table holds 97,000 or so clones, about three quarters found once. J was trimmed by 13 bases and V by 2 bases; bases with no gene match: 10. The CDR3 has 14 amino acids. Looked up from germline, CDR1 is MGHDK and CDR2 is SYGVNS. The study, taken as a whole, reports: DRB1 showed the most TCR associations and HLA-C the fewest in a later analysis, as rates varied by HLA locus. One variant, a missense change in DCLRE1C, was linked in a later analysis to TCR beta V- and J-gene trimming. Some segments of the V type, notably TRBV6-2 and TRBV6-3, were excluded as indistinguishable.

This sequence was found in a man aged 35 to 55 in good health and CMV-seronegative. The rearrangement joins TRBV25-1 to TRBJ2-1, with 8 bases lining up with TRBD1. Sequencing was performed on PBMCs. Written as DNA, the CDR3 is TGTGCCAGCAGTGAAAGAAAAAGGACAGGGCAACAGTTCTTC. It is translated as CASSERKRTGQQFF.